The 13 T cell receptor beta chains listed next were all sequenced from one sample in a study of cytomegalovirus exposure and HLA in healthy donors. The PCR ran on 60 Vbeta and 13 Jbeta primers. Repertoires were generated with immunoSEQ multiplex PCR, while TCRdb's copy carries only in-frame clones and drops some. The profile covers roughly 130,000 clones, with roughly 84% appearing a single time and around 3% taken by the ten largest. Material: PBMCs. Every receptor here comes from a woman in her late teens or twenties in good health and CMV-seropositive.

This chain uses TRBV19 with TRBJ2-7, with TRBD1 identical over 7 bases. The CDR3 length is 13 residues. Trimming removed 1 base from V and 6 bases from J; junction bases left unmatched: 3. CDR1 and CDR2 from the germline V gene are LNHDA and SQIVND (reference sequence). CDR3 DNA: TGTGCCAGTAGTATAGGAAGGGGGCTCGAGCAGTACTTC. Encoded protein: CASSIGRGLEQYF.

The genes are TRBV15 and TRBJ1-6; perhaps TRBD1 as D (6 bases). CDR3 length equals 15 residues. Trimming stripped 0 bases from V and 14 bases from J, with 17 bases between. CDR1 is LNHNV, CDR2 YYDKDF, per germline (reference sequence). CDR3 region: CATSRDQGQTVSLHF. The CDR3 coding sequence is TGTGCCACCAGCAGAGATCAGGGGCAGACAGTGTCCCTCCACTTT.

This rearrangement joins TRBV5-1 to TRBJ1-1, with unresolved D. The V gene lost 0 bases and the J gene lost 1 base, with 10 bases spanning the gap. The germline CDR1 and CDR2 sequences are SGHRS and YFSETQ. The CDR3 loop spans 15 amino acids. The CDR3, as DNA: TGCGCCAGCAGCTTGGAATCCGCGGGGAACACTGAAGCTTTCTTT. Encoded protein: CASSLESAGNTEAFF.

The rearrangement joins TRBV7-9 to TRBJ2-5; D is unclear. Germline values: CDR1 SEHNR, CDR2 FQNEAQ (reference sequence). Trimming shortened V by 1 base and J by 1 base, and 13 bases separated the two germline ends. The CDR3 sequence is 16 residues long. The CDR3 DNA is TGTGCCAGCAGCTTAGAAGTTGTGGCGGTCCAAGAGACCCAGTACTTC. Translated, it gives CASSLEVVAVQETQYF.

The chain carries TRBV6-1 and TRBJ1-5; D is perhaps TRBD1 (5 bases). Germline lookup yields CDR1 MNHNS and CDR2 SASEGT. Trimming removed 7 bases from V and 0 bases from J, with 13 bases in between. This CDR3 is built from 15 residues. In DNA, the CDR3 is TGTGCCAGCACTCGGGCAGGGTATAGCAATCAGCCCCAGCATTTT. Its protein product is CASTRAGYSNQPQHF.

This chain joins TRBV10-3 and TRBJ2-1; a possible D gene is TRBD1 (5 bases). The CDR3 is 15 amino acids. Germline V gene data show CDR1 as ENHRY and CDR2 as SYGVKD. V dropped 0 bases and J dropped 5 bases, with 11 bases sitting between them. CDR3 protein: CAISESLGLNNEQFF. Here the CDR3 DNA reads TGTGCCATCAGTGAGTCATTGGGGCTTAACAATGAGCAGTTCTTC.

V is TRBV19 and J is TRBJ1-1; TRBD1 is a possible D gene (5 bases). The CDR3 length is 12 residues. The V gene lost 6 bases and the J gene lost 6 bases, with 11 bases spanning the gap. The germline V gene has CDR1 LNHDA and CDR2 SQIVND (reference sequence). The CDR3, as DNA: TGTGCCAGTAGGCAGGGTTGGGCTGAAGCTTTCTTT. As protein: CASRQGWAEAFF.

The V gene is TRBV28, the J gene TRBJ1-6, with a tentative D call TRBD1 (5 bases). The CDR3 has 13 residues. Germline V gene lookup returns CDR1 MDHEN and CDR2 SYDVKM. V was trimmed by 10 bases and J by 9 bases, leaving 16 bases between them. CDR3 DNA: TGTGCCACCGGGGGGGGAATGGGTTCACCCCTCCACTTT. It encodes CATGGGMGSPLHF.

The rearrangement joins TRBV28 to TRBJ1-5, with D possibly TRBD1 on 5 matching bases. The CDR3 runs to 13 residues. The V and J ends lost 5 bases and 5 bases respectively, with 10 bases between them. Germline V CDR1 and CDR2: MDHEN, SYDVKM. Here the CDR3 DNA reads TGTGCCAGCAGTACCGACAGTTATCAGCCCCAGCATTTT. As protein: CASSTDSYQPQHF.

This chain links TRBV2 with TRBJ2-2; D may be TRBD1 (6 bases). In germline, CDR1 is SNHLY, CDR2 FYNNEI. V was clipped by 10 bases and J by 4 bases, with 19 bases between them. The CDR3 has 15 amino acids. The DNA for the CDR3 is TGTGCCACCCACGGGTCAGGGGAAAGCACCGGGGAGCTGTTTTTT. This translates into CATHGSGESTGELFF.

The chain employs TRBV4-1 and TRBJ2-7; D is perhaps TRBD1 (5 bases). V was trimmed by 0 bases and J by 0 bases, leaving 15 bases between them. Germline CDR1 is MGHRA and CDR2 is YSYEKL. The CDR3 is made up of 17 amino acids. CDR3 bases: TGCGCCAGCAGCCAAGAGTCGACAGATTATTACTCCTACGAGCAGTACTTC. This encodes CASSQESTDYYSYEQYF.

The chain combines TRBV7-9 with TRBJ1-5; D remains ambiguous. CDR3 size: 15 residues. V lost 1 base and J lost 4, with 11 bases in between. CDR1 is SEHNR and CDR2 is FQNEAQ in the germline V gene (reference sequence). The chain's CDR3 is CASSLVYGGNQPQHF. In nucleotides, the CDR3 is TGTGCCAGCAGCTTAGTTTACGGAGGGAATCAGCCCCAGCATTTT. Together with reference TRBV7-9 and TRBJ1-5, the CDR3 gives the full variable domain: DTGVSQNPRHKITKRGQNVTFRCDPISEHNRLYWYRQTLGQGPEFLTYFQNEAQLEKSRLLSDRFSAERPKGSFSTLEIQRTEQGDSAMYLCASSLVYGGNQPQHFGDGTRLSIL.

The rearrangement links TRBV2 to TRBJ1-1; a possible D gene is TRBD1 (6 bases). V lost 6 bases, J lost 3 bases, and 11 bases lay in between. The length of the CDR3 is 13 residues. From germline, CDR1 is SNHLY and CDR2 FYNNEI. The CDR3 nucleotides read TGTGCCAGCAGCCCAGGGGTGGACACTGAAGCTTTCTTT. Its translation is CASSPGVDTEAFF.